The present T cell receptor (beta chain) was sequenced within a study of blood T cell repertoires in COVID-19 (dated by TCRdb to 2020 to 2022). Study-wide context: Collaborator samples came from the United States, Italy and Spain and covered acute and convalescent phases of COVID-19. The prospective study material was composed of cDNA or gDNA derived from T cells, B-cell-depleted T cells, or PBMCs. Deeply sampled blood TCRbeta repertoires from subjects exposed to, actively infected with, or recovered from COVID-19 were included in the dataset. A freely available public database, intended as a resource for researchers studying the immune response to SARS-CoV-2, is where the repertoires were released. Samples were obtained from the ongoing ImmuneRACE study (first 160 participants) and from about 1,300 subjects provided by 6 global collaborators. A de-identified subject ID, COVID-19 status, age in years and sex were almost always included in the sample metadata. Where available, HLA class I and class II types were taken from metadata supplied by the sample provider and were not determined by assay-based typing. Broader findings and caveats from the paper: The amount of clinical and demographic metadata varied by source and participant and was provided uncurated.

Enrolling through a virtual design, the prospective study's participants ranged in age from roughly 18 to 89 years and lived across 20 to 25 United States geographic areas. To assign participants to cohorts, the prospective study relied on clinical history that participants themselves reported in a screening survey and a study questionnaire. Recovered participants in ImmuneRACE Cohort 3 were defined by two consecutive negative NP/OP PCR tests, clearance by a healthcare professional, or resolution of symptoms. In the prospective study, whole blood, serum and a nasopharyngeal or oropharyngeal swab were collected from each participant by mobile phlebotomists. Participants in the prospective study had the option to provide additional blood draws and questionnaires over a roughly 2-month period. Before DNA extraction, blood samples from the prospective study were shipped at room temperature or frozen.

The CDR3 spans 16 residues, from the cysteine through the phenylalanine. CDR3 DNA is the only sequence kept; it has 48 bases, read in frame from the first base. Deletion took 0 bases off V and 7 bases off J, with a span of 16 bases between the germline ends. TCRbeta CDR3 regions were amplified from genomic DNA using the immunoSEQ Assay, a bias-controlled multiplex PCR. In the paper's pipeline: Within the assay, amplification of reference gene primers was used to estimate how many nucleated cells each sample contained. To quantify the absolute abundance of each unique TCRbeta CDR3 rearrangement, sequence reads were collapsed and filtered. For each sample, productive Simpson clonality was calculated by taking the square root of Simpson's diversity index across productive rearrangements. In TCRdb, the immuneACCESS table is reduced to in-frame sequences with V and J assigned. These tables do not hold every clone; where another copy was compared, an unresolved V gene accounts for under half, and the others remain unexplained. That table is the source of V, J and clone size, and D and trimming were worked out from the DNA. This sample gives hundreds of thousands of clones in total; over 75% of them show up just once. The top ten clonotypes cover roughly 1.1% of the sample.

A note on this clone: Its target antigen remains unknown. Qualities for individual bases were not recorded, and no much larger clone is one base off.

The chain is encoded by TRBV23-1 joined to TRBJ1-5; TRBD1 might be the D gene, on 6 matching bases. TRBV23-1 carries the ORF label, with uncertain function. Sequenced sample: PBMCs or T cells enriched from blood (not recorded which). The TCR comes from a man aged 25-40 years who had recovered from COVID-19. The CDR3 is CASSQSWDILGQPQHF. The nucleotide sequence is given as TGCGCCAGCAGTCAATCGTGGGACATATTGGGCCAGCCCCAGCATTTT.